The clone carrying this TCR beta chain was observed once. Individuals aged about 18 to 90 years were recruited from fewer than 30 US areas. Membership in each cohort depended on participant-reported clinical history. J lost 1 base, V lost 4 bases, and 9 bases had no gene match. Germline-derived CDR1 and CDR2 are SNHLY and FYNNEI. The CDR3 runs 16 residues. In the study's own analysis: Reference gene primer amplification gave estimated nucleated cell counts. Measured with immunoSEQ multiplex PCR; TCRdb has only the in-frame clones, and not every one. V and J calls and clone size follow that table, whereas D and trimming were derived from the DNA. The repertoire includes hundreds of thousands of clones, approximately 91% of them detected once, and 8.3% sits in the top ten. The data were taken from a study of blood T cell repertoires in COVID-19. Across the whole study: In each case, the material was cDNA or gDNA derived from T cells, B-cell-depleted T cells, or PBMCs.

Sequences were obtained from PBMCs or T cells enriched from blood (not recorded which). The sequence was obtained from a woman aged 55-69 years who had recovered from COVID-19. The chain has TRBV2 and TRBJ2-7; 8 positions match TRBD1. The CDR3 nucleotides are TGTGCCAGCAGTGGCCGACAGGGGTCCGGGTCCTACGAGCAGTACTTC. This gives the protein CASSGRQGSGSYEQYF. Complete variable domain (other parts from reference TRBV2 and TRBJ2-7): EPEVTQTPSHQVTQMGQEVILRCVPISNHLYFYWYRQILGQKVEFLVSFYNNEISEKSEIFDDQFSVERPDGSNFTLKIRSTKLEDSAMYFCASSGRQGSGSYEQYFGPGTRLTVT.